A selection of T cell receptor beta chains follows, all from one sample in a study of T cell changes during pregnancy in multiple sclerosis. Assay: immunoSEQ multiplex PCR; the TCRdb copy retains only in-frame clones and omits some. Of tens of thousands of clones listed, roughly 91% are singletons. The sample in question was CD4+ T cells from peripheral blood mononuclear cells, obtained in the third trimester of pregnancy. All receptors come from a female donor with multiple sclerosis, enrolled in a pregnancy study. The CDR3 runs from the conserved cysteine through the conserved F or W. The D gene is left open where the match is weak. A row's size may be missing; if present it is once, few, many or a size class.

J,V,size,D,CDR3,DNA
TRBJ2-5,TRBV4-1,-,TRBD2,CASSRVPGTSVETQYF,TGCGCCAGCAGCAGGGTACCCGGGACTAGCGTGGAGACCCAGTACTTC
TRBJ1-1,TRBV10-1,-,-,CASSESLDSSTEAFF,TGCGCCAGCAGTGAGTCCTTAGACAGTTCCACTGAAGCTTTCTTT
TRBJ2-7,TRBV6-1,-,-,CASSGGRKNPYEQYF,TGTGCCAGCAGTGGGGGCAGAAAAAATCCCTACGAGCAGTACTTC
TRBJ2-2,TRBV7-3,-,-,CASRQTDGELFF,TGTGCCAGCAGACAAACAGACGGGGAGCTGTTTTTT
TRBJ2-7,TRBV7-3,-,TRBD1,CASSLLALGQGETYEQYF,TGTGCCAGCAGCTTACTGGCATTGGGACAGGGGGAGACCTACGAGCAGTACTTC
TRBJ1-4,TRBV2,-,-,CASSRSSLNEKLFF,TGTGCCAGCAGCCGTAGCAGCCTTAATGAAAAACTGTTTTTT
TRBJ2-5,TRBV5-1,-,-,CASRYDGNAGETQYF,TGCGCCAGCAGATACGACGGAAACGCCGGGGAGACCCAGTACTTC
TRBJ1-1,TRBV4-1,-,-,CASSQDLAGDTEAFF,TGCGCCAGCAGCCAAGATCTGGCAGGGGACACTGAAGCTTTCTTT
TRBJ1-1,TRBV19,-,-,CASLPDKNTEAFF,TGTGCCAGTTTACCGGACAAGAACACTGAAGCTTTCTTT
TRBJ2-3,TRBV9,-,TRBD1,CASSDRQGETDTQYF,TGTGCCAGCAGCGACCGACAGGGAGAGACAGATACGCAGTATTTT
TRBJ1-5,TRBV6-5,-,-,CASSGRGPNQPQHF,TGTGCCAGCAGTGGAAGGGGCCCCAATCAGCCCCAGCATTTT
TRBJ1-2,TRBV6-5,-,-,CASRNSGFYGYTF,TGTGCCAGCAGGAATTCGGGGTTCTATGGCTACACCTTC
TRBJ2-1,TRBV10-1,-,TRBD2,CASSGGASSYNEQFF,TGCGCCAGCAGCGGGGGGGCAAGCTCCTACAATGAGCAGTTCTTC
TRBJ1-4,TRBV5-6,-,TRBD1,CASSLGQGATNEKLFF,TGTGCCAGCAGCCTGGGACAGGGTGCAACTAATGAAAAACTGTTTTTT
TRBJ2-2,TRBV5-1,once,TRBD1,CASSLMTGGSGELFF,TGCGCCAGCAGCCTCATGACAGGGGGCTCCGGGGAGCTGTTTTTT
TRBJ1-1,TRBV19,-,TRBD1,CASSTGTGGGTEAFF,TGTGCCAGTAGTACCGGGACAGGGGGAGGAACTGAAGCTTTCTTT
TRBJ1-1,TRBV5-1,-,-,CASSLELGGTEAFF,TGCGCCAGCAGCTTGGAGCTGGGAGGAACTGAAGCTTTCTTT
TRBJ2-1,TRBV14,-,TRBD2,CASSQTSGGYEQFF,TGTGCCAGCAGCCAAACTAGCGGGGGGTATGAGCAGTTCTTC
TRBJ1-4,TRBV6-1,-,TRBD1,CASSGYRGRPTNEKLFF,TGTGCCAGCAGTGGCTACAGGGGGCGTCCAACTAATGAAAAACTGTTTTTT
TRBJ1-6,TRBV6-1,-,-,CASSEWGGGANNSPLHF,TGTGCCAGCAGTGAATGGGGTGGTGGGGCAAATAATTCACCCCTCCACTTT
TRBJ2-1,TRBV7-3,-,TRBD1,CASSLGTGGWDEQFF,TGTGCCAGCAGCTTAGGGACAGGGGGCTGGGATGAGCAGTTCTTC
TRBJ1-6,TRBV11-2,few,-,CASSLEDSYNSPLHF,TGTGCCAGCAGCTTAGAGGACAGCTATAATTCACCCCTCCACTTT
TRBJ1-4,TRBV9,-,-,CASSVATGRDEKLFF,TGTGCCAGCAGCGTAGCTACCGGGAGGGATGAAAAACTGTTTTTT
TRBJ2-5,TRBV19,-,TRBD1,CASSIGFGQGEETQYF,TGTGCCAGTAGTATAGGGTTCGGACAGGGCGAAGAGACCCAGTACTTC
TRBJ1-2,TRBV9,-,-,CASSVGFIGAKAHYGYTF,TGTGCCAGCAGCGTAGGATTTATTGGGGCAAAGGCGCACTATGGCTACACCTTC
TRBJ2-1,TRBV11-3,-,-,CASSSQRGGAYNEQFF,TGTGCCAGCAGCTCCCAAAGGGGGGGCGCCTACAATGAGCAGTTCTTC
TRBJ2-1,TRBV11-2,-,-,CASSSNTGHREQFF,TGTGCCAGCAGCTCGAACACAGGGCATCGGGAGCAGTTCTTC
TRBJ2-5,TRBV29-1,-,TRBD2,CSVQASGGGIETQYF,TGCAGCGTTCAGGCTAGCGGGGGAGGGATAGAGACCCAGTACTTC
TRBJ1-5,TRBV21-1,few,-,CASSPRMGASNQPQHF,TGTGCCAGCAGCCCCCGGATGGGGGCAAGCAATCAGCCCCAGCATTTT
TRBJ1-1,TRBV25-1,-,-,CASSEYLGGRGTEAFF,TGTGCCAGCAGTGAATATCTCGGGGGGCGGGGTACTGAAGCTTTCTTT
TRBJ2-6,TRBV14,-,TRBD1,CASSPSTGDPGANVLTF,TGTGCCAGCAGCCCCTCAACAGGGGATCCTGGGGCCAACGTCCTGACTTTC
TRBJ1-1,TRBV19,-,-,CASSSPREGRTEAFF,TGTGCCAGTAGTTCCCCCAGGGAGGGGCGGACTGAAGCTTTCTTT
TRBJ2-3,TRBV5-4,-,TRBD2,CASSSRTSYSDTQYF,TGTGCCAGCAGCTCCAGGACTAGCTACTCCGATACGCAGTATTTT
TRBJ2-1,TRBV5-6,-,TRBD1,CASSLGTGGSYNEQFF,TGTGCCAGCAGCTTGGGGACAGGCGGCTCCTACAATGAGCAGTTCTTC
TRBJ2-7,TRBV7-2,-,-,CASSLEAQVYEQYF,TGTGCCAGCAGCTTAGAGGCCCAGGTATACGAGCAGTACTTC